The T cell receptor beta chain described here comes from a study of cytomegalovirus exposure and HLA in healthy donors. Study-level results: The authors listed around 150 TCR beta chains as cytomegalovirus-associated.

About this clone itself: The antigen is undetermined.

Trimming left V 0 bases short and J 7 bases short, with 10 bases between. From germline, CDR1 is PRHDT and CDR2 FYEKMQ (reference sequence). CDR3 length: 14 amino acids. Vbeta (60) and Jbeta (13) primers were used in the PCR. Sequencing was performed with immunoSEQ multiplex PCR; in TCRdb, only in-frame clones are kept and a portion is missing. The sample lists roughly 84,000 clones, 65% to 80% occurring once. The sequenced sample consisted of PBMCs. The source is a human donor in good health. V and J are TRBV13 and TRBJ2-1, with D unclear. The CDR3 reads CASSLGPGFNEQFF. CDR3 coding DNA: TGTGCCAGCAGCTTAGGCCCAGGTTTTAATGAGCAGTTCTTC.